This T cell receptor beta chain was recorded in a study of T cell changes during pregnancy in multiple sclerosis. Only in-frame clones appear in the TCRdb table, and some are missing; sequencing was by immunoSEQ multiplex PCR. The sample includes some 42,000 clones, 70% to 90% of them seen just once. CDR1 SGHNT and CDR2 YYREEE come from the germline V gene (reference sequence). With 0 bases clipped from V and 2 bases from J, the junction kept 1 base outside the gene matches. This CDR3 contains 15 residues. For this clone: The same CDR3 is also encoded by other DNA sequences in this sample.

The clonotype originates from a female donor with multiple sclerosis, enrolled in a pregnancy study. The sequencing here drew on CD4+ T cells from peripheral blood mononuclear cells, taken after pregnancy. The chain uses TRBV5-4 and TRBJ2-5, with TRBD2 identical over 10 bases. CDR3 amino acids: CASSLGLAGQETQYF. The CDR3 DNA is TGTGCCAGCAGCTTGGGACTAGCGGGTCAAGAGACCCAGTACTTC.